This TCR beta chain was identified during a study of shared clonotypes between healthy human individuals. The study's findings and limits: The donor pool, a small one, limited the genetic and exposure-history diversity represented.

A note on this clone: Its antigen is undetermined.

All of the donors resided in Nashville, Tennessee, and each was a Caucasian adult. Germline V gene lookup returns CDR1 SGHDT and CDR2 YYEEEE. The CDR3 totals 14 residues. Deletions cut 0 bases from V and 9 bases from J, with 15 bases between. Across several immunoSEQ plates, the genomic DNA of each subset was split evenly. Ten immunoSEQ deep assay plates served to sequence unsorted PBMC DNA. Profiling relied on immunoSEQ multiplex PCR, and the TCRdb table lists in-frame clones only, not all of them. Of 400,000 to 600,000 clones detected, roughly 80% appear once; the ten largest clones hold about 13%. What was sequenced was PBMCs. The source of this sequence is a woman in her thirties or forties in good health. Some clones in this sample may be carry-over from other donors' samples. This sequence joins TRBV5-6 and TRBJ1-1; D not certain. As DNA, the CDR3 is TGTGCCAGCAGCTTGGCCCTAGGCCCGCTACAAGCTTTCTTT. This codes for CASSLALGPLQAFF.